The rows below give T cell receptor beta chains drawn from one sample of a study of sequential checkpoint blockade in melanoma. The data were produced by immunoSEQ multiplex PCR, yet TCRdb's version contains in-frame clones alone and is incomplete. The sample records about 2,200 clones, roughly 17% being singletons. Source: tumor tissue (inferred from file names), taken from a patient given nivolumab and ipilimumab in sequence. These receptors originate from a human donor with melanoma. The CDR3 runs from the conserved cysteine through the conserved F or W. Fields, in order: V gene, J gene, clone size, D gene, CDR3 protein, CDR3 DNA. The D gene is left open where the match is weak. Not all rows give a size; the values are once, few, many and, for expanded clones, a class.

TRBV6-8	TRBJ1-2	medium-sized	NA	CASSYSAGSGYTF	TGTGCCAGCAGTTACTCGGCAGGGAGTGGCTACACCTTC
TRBV19	TRBJ2-1	few	TRBD2	CASSWSGGSYNEQFF	TGTGCCAGTTCGTGGAGCGGGGGATCCTACAATGAGCAGTTCTTC
TRBV11-3	TRBJ2-1	NA	NA	CASSLGLGNNEQFF	TGTGCCAGCAGCTTAGGTTTAGGGAACAATGAGCAGTTCTTC
TRBV28	TRBJ1-5	NA	NA	CASRLNSRDQPQHF	TGTGCCAGCAGGTTAAACAGCAGAGACCAGCCCCAGCATTTT
TRBV9	TRBJ2-1	medium-sized	NA	CASSYNSDEQFF	TGTGCCAGCAGTTATAACTCGGATGAGCAGTTCTTC
TRBV28	TRBJ1-5	few	NA	CASLPRGHQPQHF	TGTGCCAGCCTTCCCCGGGGCCATCAGCCCCAGCATTTT
TRBV12-5	TRBJ2-3	NA	TRBD2	CASGFCPAGLCTQYF	TGTGCTAGTGGTTTTTGTCCAGCGGGGTTGTGTACGCAGTATTTT
TRBV11-3	TRBJ2-2	many	NA	CASSREPLYTGELFF	TGTGCCAGCAGCCGCGAACCACTATACACCGGGGAGCTGTTTTTT
TRBV9	TRBJ2-2	NA	NA	CASSLLDSFNTGELFF	TGTGCCAGCAGTTTACTCGACAGTTTTAACACCGGGGAGCTGTTTTTT
TRBV11-3	TRBJ1-4	medium-sized	TRBD1	CASSLDRGGEKLFF	TGTGCCAGCAGCTTGGACAGGGGTGGCGAAAAACTGTTTTTT
TRBV19	TRBJ1-3	once	NA	CASSIHRTVSQRNTIYF	TGTGCCAGTAGTATTCATCGGACAGTTTCTCAAAGAAACACCATATATTTT
TRBV29-1	TRBJ2-1	once	TRBD2	CSVERRGGLYEQFF	TGCAGCGTTGAGCGGCGGGGGGGCCTGTATGAGCAGTTCTTC
TRBV11-3	TRBJ1-4	medium-sized	TRBD1	CASSQDRGRVKVLFF	TGTGCCAGCAGCCAGGACAGGGGGCGTGTAAAAGTACTGTTTTTT
TRBV7-4	TRBJ1-4	few	TRBD1	CASSSTGGRKLFF	TGTGCCAGCAGCTCAACAGGGGGGAGGAAACTGTTTTTT
TRBV6-8	TRBJ2-3	NA	TRBD2	CASKRTSGGLTDTQYF	TGTGCCAGCAAGCGGACTAGCGGGGGGCTCACAGATACGCAGTATTTT
TRBV28	TRBJ1-2	NA	NA	CASSSYSYGYTF	TGTGCCAGCAGTTCCTACAGCTATGGCTACACCTTC
TRBV18	TRBJ2-5	NA	TRBD1	CASSPLWDRAIQETQYF	TGTGCCAGCTCACCACTATGGGACAGGGCCATCCAAGAGACCCAGTACTTC
TRBV28	TRBJ1-3	few	TRBD1	CASSRPGTGRGSGNTIYF	TGTGCCAGCAGTCGTCCCGGGACAGGGAGAGGGTCCGGAAACACCATATATTTT
TRBV28	TRBJ2-2	few	TRBD2	CASSFATAGGNGELFF	TGTGCCAGCAGTTTTGCGACAGCGGGGGGGAACGGGGAGCTGTTTTTT
TRBV9	TRBJ2-3	few	NA	CASSAGVLPDTQYF	TGTGCCAGCAGCGCCGGGGTCCTACCAGATACGCAGTATTTT
TRBV19	TRBJ1-2	NA	TRBD1	CATKGARSAGYTF	TGTGCCACCAAGGGGGCGCGCAGTGCTGGCTACACCTTC
TRBV6-8	TRBJ2-2	NA	NA	CASSRLRGNVVGELFF	TGTGCCAGCAGTCGTCTTAGGGGGAACGTAGTCGGGGAGCTGTTTTTT
TRBV28	TRBJ1-1	NA	TRBD1	CASRTDRGRGEAFF	TGTGCCAGCAGAACGGACAGGGGGCGTGGTGAAGCTTTCTTT
TRBV29-1	TRBJ2-1	NA	TRBD1	CSVATGGGEQFF	TGCAGCGTTGCCACAGGGGGCGGTGAGCAGTTCTTC
TRBV4-1	TRBJ1-5	NA	NA	CASSRKGDSNQPQHF	TGCGCCAGCAGCCGCAAGGGGGATAGCAATCAGCCCCAGCATTTT
TRBV6-1	TRBJ2-1	NA	TRBD2	CASSEASGGHNEQFF	TGTGCCAGCAGTGAAGCTAGCGGGGGACACAATGAGCAGTTCTTC
TRBV5-1	TRBJ2-1	NA	TRBD1	CASSLSWTGVINEQFF	TGCGCCAGCAGCTTGTCGTGGACAGGGGTCATCAATGAGCAGTTCTTC
TRBV9	TRBJ2-3	NA	NA	CASSVSGTASTDTQYF	TGTGCCAGCAGCGTAAGTGGGACGGCTAGCACAGATACGCAGTATTTT
TRBV11-3	TRBJ1-2	many	NA	CASSLVPIGYGYTF	TGTGCCAGCAGCTTAGTTCCAATCGGCTATGGCTACACCTTC
TRBV6-8	TRBJ2-1	medium-sized	TRBD1	CASSPGTGIFNEQFF	TGTGCCAGCAGCCCCGGGACAGGGATTTTCAATGAGCAGTTCTTC
TRBV9	TRBJ1-6	medium-sized	TRBD1	CASSPEPGGMSRSPLHF	TGTGCCAGCAGCCCCGAACCAGGGGGGATGTCACGTTCACCCCTCCACTTT
TRBV11-3	TRBJ2-2	few	TRBD2	CASSPSTSGGLIAGELFF	TGTGCCAGCAGCCCGTCGACTAGCGGGGGTTTAATAGCCGGGGAGCTGTTTTTT
TRBV7-2	TRBJ1-1	many	NA	CASSFRGNTEAFF	TGTGCCAGCAGCTTTCGAGGGAACACTGAAGCTTTCTTT
TRBV12-5	TRBJ2-7	few	NA	CASGLFRAGYEQYF	TGTGCTAGTGGTTTGTTCCGGGCAGGCTACGAGCAGTACTTC
TRBV7-6	TRBJ2-3	many	TRBD1	CASSLAGTGTDTQYF	TGTGCCAGCAGCTTAGCAGGGACAGGCACAGATACGCAGTATTTT
TRBV29-1	TRBJ2-5	NA	NA	CSVGWGRETQYF	TGCAGCGTTGGGTGGGGGCGAGAGACCCAGTACTTC
TRBV5-1	TRBJ2-5	NA	TRBD2	CASSLTAGGTQETQYF	TGCGCCAGCAGCCTTACAGCGGGGGGGACTCAAGAGACCCAGTACTTC
TRBV11-3	TRBJ2-7	medium-sized	TRBD2	CASSPQLAGGFEQYF	TGTGCCAGCAGCCCCCAACTAGCGGGGGGGTTCGAGCAGTACTTC
TRBV11-3	TRBJ2-5	few	NA	CASSLGGGQGFQETQYF	TGTGCCAGCAGCTTAGGAGGTGGGCAGGGGTTCCAAGAGACCCAGTACTTC
TRBV5-1	TRBJ2-3	NA	NA	CASSVRFARGASTDTQYF	TGCGCCAGCAGCGTTCGATTTGCGCGGGGTGCTAGCACAGATACGCAGTATTTT
TRBV6-8	TRBJ1-4	NA	NA	CASSSSLRGEKLFF	TGTGCCAGCAGTTCCAGCCTAAGAGGGGAAAAACTGTTTTTT
TRBV5-1	TRBJ2-7	few	NA	CASSLGTVPSYEQYF	TGCGCCAGCAGCTTGGGGACAGTGCCTTCCTACGAGCAGTACTTC
TRBV9	TRBJ1-4	few	NA	CASSTLTGEKLFF	TGTGCCAGCAGCACCCTTACCGGGGAAAAACTGTTTTTT
TRBV11-3	TRBJ1-2	many	TRBD1	CASSLGQGVLGSYTF	TGTGCCAGCAGCTTGGGACAGGGGGTACTGGGGAGCTACACCTTC
TRBV9	TRBJ1-6	few	NA	CASSVEGASPLHF	TGTGCCAGCAGCGTAGAGGGAGCCTCACCCCTCCACTTT
TRBV11-3	TRBJ1-2	medium-sized	NA	CASSVADSFYGYTF	TGTGCCAGCAGCGTCGCTGACAGCTTCTATGGCTACACCTTC
TRBV11-3	TRBJ1-1	medium-sized	NA	CASSLSMTENTEAFF	TGTGCCAGCAGCTTAAGTATGACGGAAAACACTGAAGCTTTCTTT
TRBV4-1	TRBJ1-1	large	NA	CASSQDLGRAEAFF	TGCGCCAGCAGCCAAGATCTGGGAAGGGCTGAAGCTTTCTTT
TRBV5-1	TRBJ2-4	NA	NA	CASSLFQGAKNIQYF	TGCGCCAGCAGCCTCTTCCAGGGAGCCAAAAACATTCAGTACTTC
TRBV6-8	TRBJ2-5	NA	TRBD1	CASSLGQGGQTQYF	TGTGCCAGCAGCCTAGGACAGGGCGGACAGACCCAGTACTTC
TRBV29-1	TRBJ1-1	NA	NA	CSVVDQGTEAFF	TGCAGCGTTGTGGATCAGGGTACTGAAGCTTTCTTT